Sequencing of this T cell receptor beta chain was carried out in a study of blood T cell repertoires in COVID-19. Per germline, CDR1 LGHDT and CDR2 YNNKEL (reference sequence). CDR3 length: 14 amino acids. The V end lost 1 base, the J end lost 8 bases, and 11 bases lay between the germline ends. The protocol was immunoSEQ multiplex PCR, while the TCRdb copy is restricted to in-frame clones and leaves out a portion. Among about 160,000 clones listed, around 79% were seen once. This rearrangement joins TRBV3-1 (or the pseudogene TRBV3-2) to TRBJ1-4; a weak D match, TRBD1 (5 bases). The sequenced material came from peripheral blood. This clonotype originated in a woman aged 55-69 years with COVID-19, enrolled during active disease. The CDR3 reads CASSQASGGEKLFF. In nucleotides, the CDR3 is TGTGCCAGCAGCCAAGCCTCCGGGGGGGAAAAACTGTTTTTT.